This TCR beta chain was identified during a study of vaccination effects on CD4 cells after COVID-19. The method was immunoSEQ multiplex PCR; TCRdb's version includes in-frame clones alone and lacks a portion of them. The sample has approximately 31,000 clones, 70% to 75% seen once; the top ten hold under 15%. After roughly 11 days in culture, the CD4+ T cells were isolated. The vaccine given was either BNT162b2 or mRNA-1273, in two doses. The CDR3 is 12 residues long. V shed 5 bases and J shed 4 bases, with 5 bases lying between them. A word on this clone: Its antigen is as yet unknown.

This sequence originates from a human donor who received a COVID-19 vaccine. The chain joins TRBV12-3 or TRBV12-4 to TRBJ2-2; unclear D gene. Sequenced here: CD4+ T cells from PBMCs cultured without peptide, sampled after COVID-19 vaccination. CDR3 region: CASSRLTGELFF. Here the CDR3 DNA reads TGTGCCAGCAGTCGCCTCACCGGGGAGCTGTTTTTT.